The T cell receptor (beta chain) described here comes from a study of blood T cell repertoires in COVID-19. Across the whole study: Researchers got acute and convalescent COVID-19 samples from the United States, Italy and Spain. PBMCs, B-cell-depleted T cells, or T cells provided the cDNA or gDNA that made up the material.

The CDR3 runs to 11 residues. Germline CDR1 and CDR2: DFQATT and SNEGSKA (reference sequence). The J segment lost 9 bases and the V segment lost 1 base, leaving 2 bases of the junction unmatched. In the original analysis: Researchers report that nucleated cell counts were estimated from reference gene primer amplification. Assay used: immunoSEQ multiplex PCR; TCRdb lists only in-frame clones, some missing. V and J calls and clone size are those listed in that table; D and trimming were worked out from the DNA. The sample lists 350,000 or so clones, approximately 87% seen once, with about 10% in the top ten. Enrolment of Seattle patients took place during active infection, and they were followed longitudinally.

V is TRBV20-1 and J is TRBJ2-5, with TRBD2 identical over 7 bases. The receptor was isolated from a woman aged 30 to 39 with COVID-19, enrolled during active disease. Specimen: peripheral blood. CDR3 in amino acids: CSARGGGPQYF. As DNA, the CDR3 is TGCAGTGCTAGAGGGGGGGGTCCCCAGTACTTC.